The rows below give T cell receptor beta chains drawn from one sample of a study of blood T cell repertoires in COVID-19. Produced via immunoSEQ multiplex PCR; TCRdb's table is partial and in-frame only. Here the sample spans some 150,000 clones, more than 65% being singletons. Sequencing was done on a sample of peripheral blood. Receptors originate from a woman aged 45 to 65 with acute or convalescent COVID-19. Each CDR3 is given with its conserved first and last residue. The D gene is left open where the match is weak. The size entry is marked missing in some rows and otherwise reads once, few, many or a size class.

abundance,j_gene,d_gene,v_gene,CDR3aa,CDR3nt
.,TRBJ1-4,TRBD1,TRBV27,CASSLFGTGSEKLFF,TGTGCCAGCAGTTTATTCGGGACAGGGAGCGAAAAACTGTTTTTT
.,TRBJ2-7,TRBD1,TRBV5-5,CASSQTGTGLTYEQYF,TGTGCCAGCAGTCAAACCGGGACAGGGTTAACCTACGAGCAGTACTTC
.,TRBJ2-3,TRBD2,TRBV28,CASSPSGVSTDTQYF,TGTGCCAGCAGTCCTAGCGGGGTTAGCACAGATACGCAGTATTTT
.,TRBJ1-5,TRBD1,TRBV28,CASVQGMRNQPQHF,TGTGCCAGCGTACAGGGGATGCGCAATCAGCCCCAGCATTTT
.,TRBJ1-6,.,TRBV6-5,CASSYSNGGGGTLHF,TGTGCCAGCAGTTACTCGAATGGGGGAGGGGGAACCCTCCACTTT
.,TRBJ1-2,.,TRBV11-3,CASSLQQGGPVYGYTF,TGTGCCAGCAGCTTACAACAGGGTGGCCCGGTTTATGGCTACACCTTC
few,TRBJ2-3,.,TRBV9,CASSVGTLLSTDTQYF,TGTGCCAGCAGCGTAGGGACACTCCTCAGCACAGATACGCAGTATTTT
.,TRBJ1-2,.,TRBV25-1,CASSDPGSIGYTF,TGTGCCAGCAGTGATCCAGGGTCCATTGGCTACACCTTC
.,TRBJ2-2,.,TRBV29-1,CSVESGQRGQRGELFF,TGCAGCGTTGAGAGCGGGCAGAGGGGTCAGAGGGGGGAGCTGTTTTTT
.,TRBJ2-7,.,TRBV27,CASSLIGRLNYEQYF,TGTGCCAGCAGCCTCATAGGCAGACTGAACTACGAGCAGTACTTC
.,TRBJ2-1,TRBD2,TRBV15,CATSRDGGLAGAGEQFF,TGTGCCACCAGCAGAGACGGCGGCCTAGCGGGAGCTGGTGAGCAGTTCTTC
.,TRBJ2-7,.,TRBV6-5,CASSRVGRGYEQYF,TGTGCCAGCAGTCGCGTTGGGAGGGGGTACGAGCAGTACTTC
.,TRBJ2-3,.,TRBV9,CASSVVSSYTDTQYF,TGTGCCAGCAGCGTAGTTTCCTCCTACACAGATACGCAGTATTTT
.,TRBJ2-7,.,TRBV7-2,CASSLKSNRGGYEQYF,TGTGCCAGCAGCTTAAAATCAAACAGGGGGGGGTACGAGCAGTACTTC
.,TRBJ2-1,TRBD2,TRBV7-9,CASRRRDYQELSSYNEQFF,TGTGCCAGCAGACGCCGGGACTACCAAGAGCTTAGCTCCTACAATGAGCAGTTCTTC
.,TRBJ2-5,.,TRBV18,CASSQTGKETQYF,TGTGCCAGCTCCCAAACAGGGAAAGAGACCCAGTACTTC
.,TRBJ2-7,.,TRBV3-1/TRBV3-2,CASSQAGTSTYSGEQYF,TGTGCCAGCAGCCAAGCCGGAACTAGCACCTACTCGGGGGAGCAGTACTTC
.,TRBJ2-2,TRBD2,TRBV7-2,CASSLSLAGGPGELFF,TGTGCCAGCAGCTTATCCCTAGCGGGGGGGCCCGGGGAGCTGTTTTTT
.,TRBJ2-3,TRBD1,TRBV30,CAWRRTGPDTQYF,TGTGCCTGGAGGAGGACAGGGCCAGATACGCAGTATTTT
.,TRBJ2-7,TRBD2,TRBV7-4,CASSLERRGDGYEQYF,TGTGCCAGCAGCTTAGAAAGGCGGGGGGACGGCTACGAGCAGTACTTC
.,TRBJ2-2,TRBD2,TRBV5-6,CASSFLSGGADGELFF,TGTGCCAGCAGCTTCCTCAGCGGGGGGGCCGACGGGGAGCTGTTTTTT
.,TRBJ1-2,TRBD1,TRBV23-1,CASSQFVDRAGYTF,TGCGCCAGCAGTCAATTCGTGGACAGGGCTGGCTACACCTTC
.,TRBJ2-7,.,TRBV7-2,CASSLLAGLVHEQYF,TGTGCCAGCAGCTTACTGGCGGGATTGGTCCACGAGCAGTACTTC
.,TRBJ2-7,.,TRBV5-4,CASSLMGVPGRQYF,TGTGCCAGCAGCTTGATGGGGGTCCCCGGGAGGCAGTACTTC